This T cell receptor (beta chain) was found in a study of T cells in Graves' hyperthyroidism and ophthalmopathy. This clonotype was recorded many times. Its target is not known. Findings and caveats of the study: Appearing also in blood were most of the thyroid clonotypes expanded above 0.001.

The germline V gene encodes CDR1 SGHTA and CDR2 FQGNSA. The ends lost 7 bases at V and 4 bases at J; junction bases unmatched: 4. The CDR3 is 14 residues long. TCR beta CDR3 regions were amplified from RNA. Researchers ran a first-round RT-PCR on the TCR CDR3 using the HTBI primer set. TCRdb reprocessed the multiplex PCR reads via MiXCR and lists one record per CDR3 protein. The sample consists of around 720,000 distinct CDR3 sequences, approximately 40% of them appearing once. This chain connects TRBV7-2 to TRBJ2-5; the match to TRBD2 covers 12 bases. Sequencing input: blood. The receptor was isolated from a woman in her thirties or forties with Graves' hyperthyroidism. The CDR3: CASTLAGGRETQYF. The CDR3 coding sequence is TGTGCCAGCACCCTAGCGGGAGGGCGAGAGACCCAGTACTTC.